The rows below give T cell receptor beta chains drawn from one sample of a study of beta chain features in type 1 diabetes. TCRdb keeps only in-frame clones here, not all; method: immunoSEQ multiplex PCR. Here the sample spans a few hundred thousand clones, approximately 16% being singletons. Sequenced: naive CD4+ T cells from blood. The receptors were sampled from a man aged 30 to 45 with type 1 diabetes. CDR3s include the opening cysteine and the closing phenylalanine or tryptophan. A D gene is named only where the DNA matches it firmly. The listing skips clone size in some rows; elsewhere it reads once, few, many or a size class.

D gene	J gene	V gene	clone size	CDR3 DNA	CDR3 protein
TRBD2	TRBJ2-3	TRBV6-4	few	TGTGCCAGCAGGGGACTAGTGACAGATACGCAGTATTTT	CASRGLVTDTQYF
NA	TRBJ2-5	TRBV2	few	TGTGCCAGCGGAGGGACCGCTAATCTCAGAGAGACCCAGTACTTC	CASGGTANLRETQYF
NA	TRBJ2-3	TRBV25-1	NA	TGTGCCAGCAGTGACAGGGCGGTAGATACGCAGTATTTT	CASSDRAVDTQYF
NA	TRBJ2-1	TRBV15	NA	TGTGCCACCAGCATTGGGGCCCTGTATAATGAGCAGTTCTTC	CATSIGALYNEQFF
TRBD2	TRBJ2-1	TRBV10-3	few	TGTGCCATCAGGACGGGAGGGGATGAGCAGTTCTTC	CAIRTGGDEQFF
TRBD2	TRBJ2-1	TRBV5-4	NA	TGTGCCAGCAGCGGAACCGGGAGGGCCTCGGACAATGAGCAGTTCTTC	CASSGTGRASDNEQFF
NA	TRBJ1-5	TRBV20-1	NA	TGCAGTGCCGCTAGCAATCAGCCCCAGCATTTT	CSAASNQPQHF
TRBD1	TRBJ2-5	TRBV29-1	few	TGCAGCGTTAGACAGGGGGCCGAGACCCAGTACTTC	CSVRQGAETQYF
NA	TRBJ2-5	TRBV6-1	NA	TGTGCCAGCAGTGAGGTCGGCAGGAACGCGGAGACCCAGTACTTC	CASSEVGRNAETQYF
NA	TRBJ2-4	TRBV28	few	TGTGCCAGCCGGGACGGAGCAAACATTCAGTACTTC	CASRDGANIQYF
NA	TRBJ2-4	TRBV12-2	NA	TGTGCAAGTCGCTTATGCTGCGGAAAAGAGGTGGCCGAAAACATTCAGTACTTC	CASRLCCGKEVAENIQYF
NA	TRBJ1-1	TRBV29-1	NA	TGCAGCGTTGTGGGGGGCTACCGTGAAGCTTTCTTT	CSVVGGYREAFF
NA	TRBJ2-1	TRBV11-2	NA	TGTGCCAGCAGCTCGACCCAGGGGATCTCCTACAATGAGCAGTTCTTC	CASSSTQGISYNEQFF
TRBD1	TRBJ1-5	TRBV30	few	TGTGCCTGGAGTCTGATCCGGACAGGGCGTGTTAGCAATCAGCCCCAGCATTTT	CAWSLIRTGRVSNQPQHF
TRBD1	TRBJ2-3	TRBV25-1	few	TGTGCCAGCAGTGAACCCAGGGGGACGGGAGATACGCAGTATTTT	CASSEPRGTGDTQYF
NA	TRBJ2-6	TRBV29-1	NA	TGCAGCGCGTTTGTATCCTCTGGGGCCAACGTCCTGACTTTC	CSAFVSSGANVLTF
TRBD2	TRBJ2-3	TRBV5-1	few	TGCGCCAGCAGCTTTACTAGCGGTACAGATACGCAGTATTTT	CASSFTSGTDTQYF
TRBD2	TRBJ2-2	TRBV25-1	NA	TGTGCCAGCAGACTGGGAGGGACCGGGGAGCTGTTTTTT	CASRLGGTGELFF
NA	TRBJ2-7	TRBV29-1	few	TGCAGCGTTGACGGGGGTAGCGAGCAGTACTTC	CSVDGGSEQYF
NA	TRBJ2-6	TRBV6-5	NA	TGTGCCAGCAGTTACTCGATCTGGCCCGGGGCCAACGTCCTGACTTTC	CASSYSIWPGANVLTF
NA	TRBJ2-1	TRBV5-1	NA	TGCGCCAGCAGCTTGGGCGCTAGCCGATCGCGTGAGCAGTTCTTC	CASSLGASRSREQFF
TRBD2	TRBJ2-4	TRBV27	few	TGTGCCAGCAGTTCTTTAGCGGGAGGGCCGAAAAACATTCAGTACTTC	CASSSLAGGPKNIQYF
NA	TRBJ2-2	TRBV5-1	NA	TGCGCCAGCAGGTCAGGGATCGGGGAGCTGTTTTTT	CASRSGIGELFF
NA	TRBJ1-2	TRBV28	NA	TGTGCCAGCAGTTTGGGTCTCTATGGCTACACCTTC	CASSLGLYGYTF
TRBD1	TRBJ2-1	TRBV30	few	TGTGCCTGGAGTGTACAGGGGACAGGTGAGCAGTTCTTC	CAWSVQGTGEQFF
NA	TRBJ2-3	TRBV18	NA	TGTGCCAGCTCCCGCGCTCAGGGAGCAGCTAGCACAGATACGCAGTATTTT	CASSRAQGAASTDTQYF
NA	TRBJ1-4	TRBV19	NA	TGTGCCAGTAGTATCGCCGGACAGCCTGAAAAACTGTTTTTT	CASSIAGQPEKLFF
NA	TRBJ2-6	TRBV29-1	few	TGCAGCGTTGAGCGGGGGGCCAACGTCCTGACTTTC	CSVERGANVLTF
TRBD1	TRBJ2-7	TRBV18	few	TGTGCCAGCTCACCACGTACAGGGGCCTACGAGCAGTACTTC	CASSPRTGAYEQYF
NA	TRBJ1-2	TRBV28	NA	TGTGCCAGCAGCAGTGCCCAGGGCAGGGATGGCTACACCTTC	CASSSAQGRDGYTF
NA	TRBJ2-3	TRBV19	NA	TGTGCCAGTATGCACCGGCCCACAGATACGCAGTATTTT	CASMHRPTDTQYF
TRBD2	TRBJ2-1	TRBV13	NA	TGTGCCAGCAAAGTCGTTGGAAAGCGGGACGCTAAAGAGGAGCAGTTCTTC	CASKVVGKRDAKEEQFF
NA	TRBJ2-5	TRBV5-1	few	TGCGCCAGCAGCTTGGCCGAGGGGTCGACTAAAGAGACCCAGTACTTC	CASSLAEGSTKETQYF
NA	TRBJ1-2	TRBV29-1	few	TGCAGCGCCCCGATACAGGGAGGGAAGGTCTATGGCTACACCTTC	CSAPIQGGKVYGYTF